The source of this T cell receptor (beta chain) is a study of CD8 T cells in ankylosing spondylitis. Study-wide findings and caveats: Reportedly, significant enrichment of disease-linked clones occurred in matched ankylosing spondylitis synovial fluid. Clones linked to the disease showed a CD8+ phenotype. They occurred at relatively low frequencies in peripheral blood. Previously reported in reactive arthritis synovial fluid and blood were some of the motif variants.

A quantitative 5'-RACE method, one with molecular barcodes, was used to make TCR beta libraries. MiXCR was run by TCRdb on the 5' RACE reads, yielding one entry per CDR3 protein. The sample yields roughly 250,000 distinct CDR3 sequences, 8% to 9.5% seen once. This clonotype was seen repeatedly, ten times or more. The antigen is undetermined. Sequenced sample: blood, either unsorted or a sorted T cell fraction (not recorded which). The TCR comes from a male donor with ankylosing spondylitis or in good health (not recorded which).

The CDR3 protein is CASSLNLAGPYEQYF. The CDR3 DNA follows: TGTGCCAGCAGCTTAAATCTAGCGGGGCCCTACGAGCAGTACTTC. The chain carries TRBV5-5 and TRBJ2-7; 9 nucleotides line up with TRBD2. V lost 2 bases, J lost 2 bases, and 5 bases stayed unmatched. Germline CDR1 SGHKS, CDR2 YYEKEE (reference sequence). The CDR3 is made up of 15 amino acids.